This T cell receptor (beta chain) was profiled in a study of cytomegalovirus exposure and HLA in healthy donors. Study-wide background: Previous work identified 95 million to 140 million unique TCR beta sequences from about 179 million T cells. Study-wide points: Accurate predictions that matched the HLA-A and HLA-B alleles of most subjects were reportedly made from TCR beta sequences.

A word on this clone: No antigen is known for it.

The PCR employed 60 Vbeta primers together with 13 Jbeta primers. Data came from immunoSEQ multiplex PCR; TCRdb stores just in-frame clones and leaves some out. The data hold about 140,000 clones, with approximately 71% observed a single time. From germline, CDR1 is MDHEN and CDR2 SYDVKM. The V end was cut by 7 bases, the J end by 5 bases, with 19 bases between. This CDR3 is 15 amino acids long. This chain joins TRBV28 and TRBJ2-3, with D perhaps TRBD2 (5 bases). Sequenced input: PBMCs. The sequence was obtained from a man aged 18 to 35 in good health and CMV-seropositive. The CDR3 bases are TGTGCCAGCACCTTCTGGGGAGAGGCACGAGATACGCAGTATTTT. It is translated as CASTFWGEARDTQYF.